What follows are 17 T cell receptor beta chains derived from one specimen sequenced in a study of blood T cell repertoires in COVID-19. The protocol was immunoSEQ multiplex PCR, while the TCRdb copy is restricted to in-frame clones and leaves out a portion. The sample has fewer than 40,000 clones; over 80% are singletons. Source material: peripheral blood. Receptor source: a human donor with active COVID-19. The donor label of this sample is uncertain.

The V and J genes are TRBV6-6 and TRBJ2-1; 7 bases are a match to TRBD2. This CDR3 has 15 amino acids. With V trimmed by 6 bases and J by 0 bases, 5 bases remained unmatched. In germline, CDR1 is MNHNY, CDR2 SVGAGI (reference sequence). The CDR3 DNA follows: TGTGCCAGCAGGGAACAGCGGGGCTCCTACAATGAGCAGTTCTTC. This codes for CASREQRGSYNEQFF.

V gene TRBV9 combines with J gene TRBJ1-5; 12 nucleotides match TRBD1. Trimming cost V 4 bases and J 0 bases; bases outside gene matches: 8. The CDR3 contains 18 residues. Per the germline V gene, CDR1 is SGDLS and CDR2 is YYNGEE. The CDR3 sequence: CASSSGTGGPNSNQPQHF. The CDR3 DNA follows: TGTGCCAGCAGCTCCGGGACAGGGGGCCCCAATAGCAATCAGCCCCAGCATTTT.

The chain couples TRBV7-9 to TRBJ2-7; D is ambiguous. This CDR3 contains 12 residues. V shed 8 bases and J shed 4 bases, with 12 bases lying between them. Germline lookup yields CDR1 SEHNR and CDR2 FQNEAQ (reference sequence). CDR3 DNA sequence: TGTGCCAGCTCCCCACGGGTTTACGAGCAGTACTTC. Its translation: CASSPRVYEQYF.

The chain is built from TRBV7-9 and TRBJ1-1; D uncertain. Trimming shortened V by 7 bases and J by 0 bases, and 15 bases separated the two germline ends. This CDR3 is 15 amino acids long. Germline CDR1 is SEHNR and CDR2 is FQNEAQ (reference sequence). The CDR3 bases are TGTGCCAGCACCCCTCCGGCGGTTATGAACACTGAAGCTTTCTTT. It specifies CASTPPAVMNTEAFF.

The chain employs TRBV19 and TRBJ2-1; 13 bases are a match to TRBD2. The CDR3 consists of 15 residues. Germline CDR1 is LNHDA and CDR2 is SQIVND (reference sequence). J lost 4 bases, V lost 8 bases, and 5 bases had no gene match. The CDR3 loop is CASAETSGGYNEQFF. CDR3 DNA sequence: TGTGCCAGTGCTGAGACTAGCGGGGGGTACAATGAGCAGTTCTTC.

The rearrangement joins TRBV19 to TRBJ2-5; perhaps TRBD2 as D (5 bases). Per the germline V gene, CDR1 is LNHDA and CDR2 is SQIVND (reference sequence). The CDR3 sequence is 16 residues long. Trimming took off 3 bases at V and 4 bases at J, with 18 bases between the two ends. This chain's CDR3 is CASSMDLASRTETQYF. Here the CDR3 DNA reads TGTGCCAGTAGTATGGATCTGGCTAGCCGAACAGAGACCCAGTACTTC.

V usage is TRBV7-2 and J usage is TRBJ1-3; a possible D gene is TRBD1 (6 bases). Trimming removed 5 bases from V and 2 bases from J, with 16 bases in between. CDR3 length: 16 residues. The germline CDR1 and CDR2 sequences are SGHTA and FQGNSA. CDR3 nucleotide sequence: TGTGCCAGCAGCGGGGGCCGCAGGGACCCTGGAAACACCATATATTTT. This translates into CASSGGRRDPGNTIYF.

V usage is TRBV4-3 and J usage is TRBJ2-7, with D unresolved. The CDR3 sequence is 15 residues long. V was clipped by 2 bases and J by 3 bases, with 14 bases between them. Germline V gene sequence: CDR1 LGHNA, CDR2 YSLEER. CDR3 DNA: TGCGCCAGCAGCCAACGCGACGGCGGCCACTACGAGCAGTACTTC. It encodes CASSQRDGGHYEQYF.

The chain uses TRBV9 and TRBJ1-2, with no clear D. The CDR3 is 12 residues long. Trimming took off 0 bases at V and 7 bases at J, with 7 bases between the two ends. CDR1 SGDLS and CDR2 YYNGEE come from the germline V gene. CDR3 sequence reads: CASSVDLGGYTF. In DNA, the CDR3 is TGTGCCAGCAGCGTAGATCTCGGTGGCTACACCTTC.

This chain connects TRBV27 to TRBJ1-1, with a weak D call TRBD1 (5 bases). Trimming shortened V by 3 bases and J by 0 bases, and 8 bases separated the two germline ends. CDR3 length: 14 amino acids. Germline CDR1 is MNHEY and CDR2 is SMNVEV (reference sequence). The CDR3 bases are TGTGCCAGCAGTTTCGGGGGGTTGAACACTGAAGCTTTCTTT. This translates into CASSFGGLNTEAFF.

The CDR3 DNA reads as TGCGCCAGCAGCTCTTTCGGGCGGGGGGCCGGACTAGCATACGAGCAGTACTTC. It codes for CASSSFGRGAGLAYEQYF. The V call is TRBV5-1, the J call TRBJ2-7; 8 bases are shared with TRBD2. With V trimmed by 3 bases and J by 4 bases, 18 bases remained unmatched. Germline lookup yields CDR1 SGHRS and CDR2 YFSETQ. The length of the CDR3 is 18 residues.

This chain links TRBV9 with TRBJ2-3; TRBD2 is a possible D gene (6 bases). With 3 bases removed from V and 4 bases from J, the gap between germline ends came to 12 bases. Per the germline V gene, CDR1 is SGDLS and CDR2 is YYNGEE. This CDR3 is built from 14 residues. The CDR3 sequence is CASSAGGGPDTQYF. The CDR3 nucleotides read TGTGCCAGCAGCGCAGGAGGAGGGCCAGATACGCAGTATTTT.

This chain links TRBV2 with TRBJ2-7; D ambiguous. The CDR3 spans 15 residues. Germline CDR1 reads SNHLY; CDR2 reads FYNNEI. Trimming removed 1 base from V and 4 bases from J, with 14 bases in between. The DNA for the CDR3 is TGTGCCAGCAGTGAAGAGAGGAGCAGACTTTACGAGCAGTACTTC. Protein sequence: CASSEERSRLYEQYF.

The chain uses TRBV5-1 and TRBJ1-1, with D perhaps TRBD1 (6 bases). V lost 4 bases and J 2 bases, leaving 15 bases between the germline ends. Per germline, CDR1 SGHRS and CDR2 YFSETQ. The CDR3 has 15 amino acids. CDR3 protein: CASSPIQGSNTEAFF. The CDR3 region has the DNA TGCGCCAGCAGCCCGATACAGGGTAGTAACACTGAAGCTTTCTTT. The whole variable domain, filled in from reference TRBV5-1 and TRBJ1-1, reads KAGVTQTPRYLIKTRGQQVTLSCSPISGHRSVSWYQQTPGQGLQFLFEYFSETQRNKGNFPGRFSGRQFSNSRSEMNVSTLELGDSALYLCASSPIQGSNTEAFFGQGTRLTVV.

V and J are TRBV6-5 and TRBJ2-1; TRBD2 agrees at 9 bases. Looked up from germline, CDR1 is MNHEY and CDR2 is SVGAGI. The CDR3 length is 15 residues. V was clipped by 0 bases and J by 9 bases; unmatched bases: 6. The CDR3 is CASSYSAGGLGEQFF. CDR3 nucleotide sequence: TGTGCCAGCAGTTACTCGGCGGGAGGGCTGGGTGAGCAGTTCTTC.

The genes are TRBV7-2 and TRBJ2-3; D might be TRBD2 (6 bases). This CDR3 region has 14 residues. The V gene's germline CDR1 is SGHTA and CDR2 FQGNSA. The V gene lost 5 bases and the J gene lost 0 bases, with 9 bases spanning the gap. The CDR3 DNA reads TGTGCCAGCAGCGAGAGCGGGAGCACAGATACGCAGTATTTT. It encodes CASSESGSTDTQYF.

The chain couples TRBV10-2 to TRBJ2-2; tentatively, D is TRBD2 (6 bases). Germline V gene sequence: CDR1 WSHSY, CDR2 SAAADI. The CDR3 extends over 16 amino acids. V was trimmed by 10 bases and J by 0 bases, leaving 18 bases between them. CDR3 in amino acids: CATIGGVTSNTGELFF. CDR3 nucleotides: TGCGCCACCATAGGCGGGGTGACTTCGAACACCGGGGAGCTGTTTTTT.